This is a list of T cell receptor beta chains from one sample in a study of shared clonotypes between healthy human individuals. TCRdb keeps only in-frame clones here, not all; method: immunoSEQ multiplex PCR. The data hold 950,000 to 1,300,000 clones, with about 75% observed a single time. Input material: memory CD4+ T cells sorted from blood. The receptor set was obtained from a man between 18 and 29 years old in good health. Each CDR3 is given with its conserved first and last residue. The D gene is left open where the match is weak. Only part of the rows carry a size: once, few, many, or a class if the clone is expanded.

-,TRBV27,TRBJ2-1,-,TGTGCCAGCAGTTCACGCACCAGCGGCGGTGAGCAGTTCTTC,CASSSRTSGGEQFF
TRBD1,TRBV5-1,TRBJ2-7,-,TGCGCCAGCAGCACTCAGGGGGAAGGCGAGCAGTACTTC,CASSTQGEGEQYF
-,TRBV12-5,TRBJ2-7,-,TGTGCTAGTGGTTTGGTAACAGGGCCCCACGAGCAGTACTTC,CASGLVTGPHEQYF
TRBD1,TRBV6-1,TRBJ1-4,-,TGTGCCAGCAGTGATGGAACAGGGGGAAAGGAAAAACTGTTTTTT,CASSDGTGGKEKLFF
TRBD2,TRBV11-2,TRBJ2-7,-,TGTGCCAGCAGCTTAGACGCTGGACTAGCGGGGGGCGAGCAGTACTTC,CASSLDAGLAGGEQYF
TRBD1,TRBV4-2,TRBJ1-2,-,TGTGCCAGCAGCCAAGCCGGGACAGGGACGAGCTATGGCTACACCTTC,CASSQAGTGTSYGYTF
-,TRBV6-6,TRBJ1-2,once,TGTGCCAGCCAATTGGGCAGCGGACGGGGCTACACCTTC,CASQLGSGRGYTF
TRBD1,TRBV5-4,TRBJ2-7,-,TGTGCCAGCAAAGCGGACAGGGGGAGCTCCTACGAGCAGTACTTC,CASKADRGSSYEQYF
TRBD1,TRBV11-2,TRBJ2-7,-,TGTGCCAGCAGCTTAGAGGGGACAGGGGTGTACGAGCAGTACTTC,CASSLEGTGVYEQYF
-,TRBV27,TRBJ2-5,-,TGTGCCAGCAGGAGGAGATTGGAGACCCAGTACTTC,CASRRRLETQYF
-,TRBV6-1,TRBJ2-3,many,TGTGCCAGCAAAGCGGGACATAACACAGATACGCAGTATTTT,CASKAGHNTDTQYF
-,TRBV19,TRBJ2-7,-,TGTGCCAGTAGTTCTCTCCTCTGGGCGTCCTTGTACGAGCAGTACTTC,CASSSLLWASLYEQYF
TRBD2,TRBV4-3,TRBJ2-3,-,TGCGCCAGCAGCCAAGGCCTGGGCGGGGCGGGAGGAGATACGCAGTATTTT,CASSQGLGGAGGDTQYF
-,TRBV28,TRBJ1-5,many,TGTGCCAGCATCCAGGGCAATCAGCCCCAGCATTTT,CASIQGNQPQHF
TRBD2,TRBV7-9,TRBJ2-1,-,TGTGCCAGCAGCTTAACGGGGGGGTACAATGAGCAGTTCTTC,CASSLTGGYNEQFF
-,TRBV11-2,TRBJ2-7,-,TGTGCCAGCAGCTTAGGTACGGGATCCTACGAGCAGTACTTC,CASSLGTGSYEQYF
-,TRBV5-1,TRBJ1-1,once,TGCGCCAGCAGCTTGGCTGCGGACAATGCCTCCCCCCTCACTGAAGCTTTCTTT,CASSLAADNASPLTEAFF
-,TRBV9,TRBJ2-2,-,TGTGCCAGCAGCCCCACCACTTCCGGGGAGCTGTTTTTT,CASSPTTSGELFF
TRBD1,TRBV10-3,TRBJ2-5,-,TGTGCCATCAGTGTCTCGGGACAGCAAGAGACCCAGTACTTC,CAISVSGQQETQYF
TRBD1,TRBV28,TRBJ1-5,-,TGTGCCAGCAGCTGGCTTCTCGGGACAGGGGAAAGCAATCAGCCCCAGCATTTT,CASSWLLGTGESNQPQHF
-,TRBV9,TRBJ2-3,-,TGTGCCAGCAGCCCGAGACTGACAGATACGCAGTATTTT,CASSPRLTDTQYF
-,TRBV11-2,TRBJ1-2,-,TGTGCCAGCAGCTTAGATCTGTGGGGGGGCGATGCCTATGGCTACACCTTC,CASSLDLWGGDAYGYTF
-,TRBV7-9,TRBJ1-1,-,TGTGCCAGCAGTTTCTTGGGAGGGGAGGTACGCATGAACACTGAAGCTTTCTTT,CASSFLGGEVRMNTEAFF
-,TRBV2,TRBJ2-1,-,TGTGCCAGCAGTGTGGACTTATACAATGAGCAGTTCTTC,CASSVDLYNEQFF
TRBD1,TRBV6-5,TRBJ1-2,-,TGTGCCAGCAGACCCGGGACAGGTGCTATCTATGGCTACACCTTC,CASRPGTGAIYGYTF
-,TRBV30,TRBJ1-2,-,TGTGCCTGGGCCTTGAACTATGGCTACACCTTC,CAWALNYGYTF
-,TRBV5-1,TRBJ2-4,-,TGCGCCAGCAGCCCTGGGACGGCTCCAGCCAAAAACATTCAGTACTTC,CASSPGTAPAKNIQYF
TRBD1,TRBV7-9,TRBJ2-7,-,TGTGCCAGCAGCCCAAATGGGACAGGGTTTTCCTACGAGCAGTACTTC,CASSPNGTGFSYEQYF
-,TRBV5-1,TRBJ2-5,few,TGCGCCAGCACCATGGGTTCGCCCAGGGGCCGGGAGACCCAGTACTTC,CASTMGSPRGRETQYF
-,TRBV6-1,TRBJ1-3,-,TGTGCCAGCAGTGAAGCGGCGTCCTACTCTGGAAACACCATATATTTT,CASSEAASYSGNTIYF
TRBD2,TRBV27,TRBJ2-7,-,TGTGCCAGCAATGAGCGGGGGCCGACCTACGAGCAGTACTTC,CASNERGPTYEQYF